What follows are 6 T cell receptor beta chains derived from one specimen sequenced in a study of shared clonotypes between healthy human individuals. Positive CCR7 selection of CD45RO-negative cells yielded the naive CD8 cells, and terminally differentiated effector memory CD45RA+ cells were excluded. TCRdb's table, derived via immunoSEQ multiplex PCR, lists solely in-frame clones and lacks some. Of millions of clones listed, about 92% are singletons. Sequenced input: naive CD8+ T cells from PBMCs. These receptor sequences come from a man between 18 and 29 years old in good health. Some clones in this sample may be carry-over from other donors' samples.

The rearrangement links TRBV6-1 to TRBJ2-7; D not certain. The germline CDR1 and CDR2 sequences are MNHNS and SASEGT. CDR3 length equals 13 residues. V was cut by 6 bases and J by 2 bases, with 11 bases left in between. The CDR3 nucleotides read TGTGCCAGCAGATACGGGCAGGCCTACGAGCAGTACTTC. It encodes CASRYGQAYEQYF.

Details on this clone: Other nucleotide sequences in the sample specify the same CDR3. The V and J genes are TRBV27 and TRBJ2-7; TRBD2 aligns across 10 bases. The length of the CDR3 is 15 residues. The junction had 4 bases not matched to a gene; V was cut back by 2 bases and J by 3 bases. The germline V gene has CDR1 MNHEY and CDR2 SMNVEV (reference sequence). CDR3 nucleotides: TGTGCCAGCAGTTTAAGGGCTAGCGGGAGCTACGAGCAGTACTTC. Its translation is CASSLRASGSYEQYF.

The V and J genes are TRBV4-1 and TRBJ2-2; 7 bases agree with TRBD1. The germline CDR1 and CDR2 sequences are MGHRA and YSYEKL. Trimming removed 4 bases from V and 5 bases from J; junction bases left unmatched: 4. This CDR3 is built from 14 residues. CDR3 bases: TGCGCCAGCAGCCCCCTACAGGGGACCGGGGAGCTGTTTTTT. This translates into CASSPLQGTGELFF.

The J gene is TRBJ2-7, the V gene TRBV5-4, with D possibly being TRBD2 (6 bases). The V end lost 0 bases, the J end lost 2 bases, and 12 bases lay between the germline ends. The CDR3 has 15 amino acids. The germline V gene encodes CDR1 SGHNT and CDR2 YYREEE (reference sequence). CDR3: CASSLGGGNPYEQYF. Written as DNA, the CDR3 is TGTGCCAGCAGCTTGGGTGGAGGGAATCCCTACGAGCAGTACTTC.

The chain links TRBV6-1 to TRBJ1-4; D might be TRBD1 (6 bases). Looked up from germline, CDR1 is MNHNS and CDR2 is SASEGT. The V and J ends lost 3 bases and 10 bases respectively, with 15 bases between them. CDR3 length: 14 residues. The CDR3 here is CASSEGHSDVKLFF. DNA for the CDR3: TGTGCCAGCAGTGAGGGACACTCTGATGTAAAACTGTTTTTT.

V usage is TRBV5-1 and J usage is TRBJ1-2; a possible D gene is TRBD1 (5 bases). V lost 0 bases and J lost 8, with 14 bases in between. This CDR3 is built from 14 residues. Per the germline V gene, CDR1 is SGHRS and CDR2 is YFSETQ. The CDR3 reads CASSLERQYTGYTF. Here the CDR3 DNA reads TGCGCCAGCAGCTTGGAACGACAGTACACGGGCTACACCTTC.